This TCR beta chain stems from a study of cytomegalovirus exposure and HLA in healthy donors. Study overall: Samples from HLA-typed donors yielded approximately 80 million unique TCRs in an early data release.

For this clone: Its matching antigen is unknown.

Study-wide points: According to the study, 180 or so TCR beta chains were cytomegalovirus-associated.

With 60 Vbeta and 13 Jbeta primers, the PCR was carried out. The repertoire was sequenced with immunoSEQ multiplex PCR; TCRdb's copy has only in-frame clones and lacks some. The table lists 130,000 or so clones, around 87% of them singletons. With 1 base clipped from V and 5 bases from J, the junction kept 1 base outside the gene matches. CDR1 and CDR2 from the germline V gene are GTSNPN and SVGIG (reference sequence). CDR3 size: 12 residues. J is TRBJ2-5 and V is TRBV30; TRBD2 agrees at 7 bases. The clonotype originates from a woman aged 25 to 39 in good health and CMV-seronegative. The sample was PBMCs. CDR3 loop: CAWSGGSETQYF. CDR3 nucleotide sequence: TGTGCCTGGAGTGGCGGGAGTGAGACCCAGTACTTC.